Described below is a single T cell receptor (beta chain) sequence and its context. This entry belongs to a study of blood T cell repertoires in COVID-19. Turning to the study itself: Samples of COVID-19 (acute and convalescent) were obtained from the United States, Italy and Spain. The analysed material was cDNA or gDNA that came from T cells, B-cell-depleted T cells, or PBMCs.

The authors' processing: Amplification of reference gene primers provided the estimated nucleated cell counts. Clones were sequenced by immunoSEQ multiplex PCR, and TCRdb holds only the in-frame ones, with some missing. The V and J calls and the clone size are those of that table, but D and trimming were determined from the DNA. The sample yields 200,000 to 250,000 clones, 70% to 90% seen once. The sequenced material came from peripheral blood. The clonotype originates from a woman between 18 and 29 years old who had recovered from COVID-19.

CDR3 in DNA: TGTGCCTGGAGGCCCGGGGGAAGGGAGACCCAGTACTTC. Protein sequence: CAWRPGGRETQYF. The genes are TRBV30 and TRBJ2-5; possible D gene TRBD2, 6 bases. Germline CDR1 is GTSNPN and CDR2 is SVGIG (reference sequence). The germline V and J ends were trimmed by 3 bases and 5 bases, with 13 bases remaining between them. The CDR3 extends over 13 amino acids. The entire variable domain, with the rest obtained from reference TRBV30 and TRBJ2-5, is as follows: SQTIHQWPATLVQPVGSPLSLECTVEGTSNPNLYWYRQAAGRGLQLLFYSVGIGQISSEVPQNLSASRPQDRQFILSSKKLLLSDSGFYLCAWRPGGRETQYFGPGTRLLVL.